This T cell receptor (beta chain) was sequenced during a study of human thymus T cells. Data came from immunoSEQ multiplex PCR; TCRdb stores just in-frame clones and leaves some out. The sample holds some 120,000 clones; around 94% are singletons and the top ten take more than 0.02%. The CDR3 is 11 residues long. Trimming left V 8 bases short and J 6 bases short, with 9 bases between. The V gene's germline CDR1 is SGHAT and CDR2 FQNNGV. Thymic resections from corrective heart surgery supplied the tissue. The chain links TRBV11-2 to TRBJ2-3, with TRBD2 as a possible D gene (7 bases). Sequencing used thymus tissue. This receptor was taken from a boy under three years old with a congenital heart defect but otherwise immunologically healthy. CDR3 sequence reads: CASGGADTQYF. CDR3 nucleotides: TGTGCCAGCGGGGGGGCCGATACGCAGTATTTT.